These T cell receptor beta chains were read from a single sample in a study of T cells expressing NK-cell markers. After re-calling the 5' RACE reads, TCRdb lists one entry per CDR3 protein, DNA absent. The listing contains 400,000 or so distinct CDR3 sequences. The material sequenced was blood T cells: a sorted CD56 or NKG2C T cell subset, CD4+ or CD8+ T cells, or bulk PBMC T cells (not recorded which). All receptors derive from a woman aged 45-65 years in good health. CDR3s include the opening cysteine and the closing phenylalanine or tryptophan.

v_gene: TRBV6-1; j_gene: TRBJ1-2; CDR3aa: CASSLGQGMEDGYTF
v_gene: TRBV11-2; j_gene: TRBJ2-3; CDR3aa: CASSFTATGTIRDTQYF
v_gene: TRBV10-2; j_gene: TRBJ2-7; CDR3aa: CASSTDSSYEQYF
v_gene: TRBV24-1; j_gene: TRBJ2-1; CDR3aa: CATSDPGAYNEQFF
v_gene: TRBV20-1; j_gene: TRBJ1-1; CDR3aa: CSARVTGFEAFF
v_gene: TRBV6-6; j_gene: TRBJ2-2; CDR3aa: CASSYSGDTNTGELFF
v_gene: TRBV20-1; j_gene: TRBJ1-6; CDR3aa: CSARDKGGLNSPLHF
v_gene: TRBV12-3/TRBV12-4; j_gene: TRBJ1-5; CDR3aa: CASSSRGGGAYSNQPQHF
v_gene: TRBV7-9; j_gene: TRBJ2-1; CDR3aa: CASRAGLAGVSNNEQFF
v_gene: TRBV15; j_gene: TRBJ1-5; CDR3aa: CATSRDGRGYQPQHF
v_gene: TRBV5-1; j_gene: TRBJ2-1; CDR3aa: CASYRDRSYNEQFF
v_gene: TRBV4-1; j_gene: TRBJ1-5; CDR3aa: CASSQDQGLSNQPQHF
v_gene: TRBV4-1; j_gene: TRBJ2-5; CDR3aa: CASSQERASGRRYEETQYF
v_gene: TRBV12-3/TRBV12-4; j_gene: TRBJ1-5; CDR3aa: CASTSGHSNQPQHF
v_gene: TRBV7-9; j_gene: TRBJ1-1; CDR3aa: CASSPRAGTGVGAFF
v_gene: TRBV9; j_gene: TRBJ1-1; CDR3aa: CASSLIEGPNTEAFF
v_gene: TRBV5-1; j_gene: TRBJ1-6; CDR3aa: CASSRDRANSPLHF
v_gene: TRBV6-1; j_gene: TRBJ1-5; CDR3aa: CASSERGSLSNQPQHF
v_gene: TRBV11-2; j_gene: TRBJ2-1; CDR3aa: CGTGSYNEQFF
v_gene: TRBV7-7; j_gene: TRBJ2-7; CDR3aa: CASSLAAGNSYEQYF
v_gene: TRBV20-1; j_gene: TRBJ1-5; CDR3aa: CSARGAPGQPQHF
v_gene: TRBV7-8; j_gene: TRBJ1-1; CDR3aa: CASSPRVTTEAFF
v_gene: TRBV6-6; j_gene: TRBJ2-1; CDR3aa: CASILAGNNEQFF